These T cell receptor beta chains were read from a single sample in a study of cytomegalovirus exposure and HLA in healthy donors. Profiled with immunoSEQ multiplex PCR; TCRdb holds only in-frame clones, not every one. The sample consists of around 200,000 clones, 74% of them appearing once. Material: PBMCs. All receptors come from a woman aged 25-40 years in good health and CMV-seropositive. The CDR3 runs from the conserved cysteine through the conserved F or W. Each record gives: CDR3 length, clone size, J gene, D gene, V gene, CDR3 protein, CDR3 DNA. The D gene is left open where the match is weak. Not every row has a clone size; where given, it reads once, few, many or a size class.

15,.,TRBJ1-4,.,TRBV19,CASSSSTGSNEKLFF,TGTGCCAGTAGTTCATCGACGGGTTCTAATGAAAAACTGTTTTTT
16,.,TRBJ2-2,.,TRBV9,CASSPEETGYTGELFF,TGTGCCAGCAGCCCAGAGGAGACAGGATACACCGGGGAGCTGTTTTTT
16,.,TRBJ1-1,TRBD1,TRBV7-8,CASRPHRGRMNTEAFF,TGTGCCAGCAGACCCCACAGGGGGCGCATGAACACTGAAGCTTTCTTT
16,.,TRBJ2-2,.,TRBV5-4,CASSPTGPAGTGELFF,TGTGCCAGCAGCCCGACAGGCCCCGCGGGCACCGGGGAGCTGTTTTTT
15,.,TRBJ1-5,.,TRBV27,CASSLGREINQPQHF,TGTGCCAGCAGTTTAGGACGGGAGATTAATCAGCCCCAGCATTTT
14,.,TRBJ2-5,.,TRBV6-1,CASSEVLVQETQYF,TGTGCCAGCAGTGAAGTCCTAGTACAAGAGACCCAGTACTTC
16,few,TRBJ2-2,TRBD1,TRBV10-1,CASSPVDRGRTGELFF,TGCGCCAGCAGCCCGGTCGACAGGGGGCGGACCGGGGAGCTGTTTTTT
15,.,TRBJ2-7,.,TRBV25-1,CASSEYVRSSYEQYF,TGTGCCAGCAGTGAGTATGTCCGGAGCTCCTACGAGCAGTACTTC
14,few,TRBJ1-2,.,TRBV27,CASSPRGRPDGYTF,TGTGCCAGCAGTCCCCGGGGAAGGCCGGATGGCTACACCTTC
14,.,TRBJ1-2,TRBD1,TRBV7-9,CSSNPLGQGYGYTF,TGTTCCAGCAACCCGCTGGGACAGGGATATGGCTACACCTTC
14,once,TRBJ2-5,TRBD1,TRBV9,CASSATGTQETQYF,TGTGCCAGCAGCGCGACAGGGACCCAAGAGACCCAGTACTTC
13,.,TRBJ2-4,.,TRBV5-1,CASSYTLVDIQYF,TGCGCCAGCAGCTATACTCTAGTGGACATTCAGTACTTC
17,.,TRBJ1-1,TRBD1,TRBV7-9,CASSPWDRVRFDTEAFF,TGTGCCAGCAGCCCCTGGGACAGGGTCCGTTTTGACACTGAAGCTTTCTTT
13,few,TRBJ1-2,TRBD1,TRBV27,CASSLGDRGGYTF,TGTGCCAGCAGTTTGGGAGACAGGGGTGGCTACACCTTC